This T cell receptor beta chain is from a study of shared clonotypes between healthy human individuals. Study as a whole: CD8 memory received one plate per donor, CD8 naive two, CD4 memory three and CD4 naive three. Findings and caveats of the study: Memory subsets generally showed smaller estimated richness than naive subsets did. For sorted subsets, rarefaction showed incomplete sequencing despite large depth.

Note on this clone: Its antigen is still unknown.

Germline-derived CDR1 and CDR2 are SQVTM and ANQGSEA. Trimming removed 6 bases at V and 2 bases at J, with 23 bases between. The CDR3 loop spans 16 amino acids. The repertoire was sequenced with immunoSEQ multiplex PCR; TCRdb's copy has only in-frame clones and lacks some. The sample holds roughly 590,000 clones, 95% to 96% seen once. Only CD45RO-negative cells positively selected for CCR7 counted as naive CD8 cells, so terminally differentiated effector memory CD45RA+ cells were excluded. This chain joins TRBV29-1 and TRBJ2-7; D may correspond to TRBD1 or TRBD2 (6 bases each). This TCR came from a woman aged 25 to 45 in good health. Material for sequencing was naive CD8+ T cells sorted from blood. The CDR3 spells CSVKGGTSPTTYEQYF. The CDR3 DNA is TGCAGCGTCAAAGGGGGAACTAGCCCCACCACCTACGAGCAGTACTTC.